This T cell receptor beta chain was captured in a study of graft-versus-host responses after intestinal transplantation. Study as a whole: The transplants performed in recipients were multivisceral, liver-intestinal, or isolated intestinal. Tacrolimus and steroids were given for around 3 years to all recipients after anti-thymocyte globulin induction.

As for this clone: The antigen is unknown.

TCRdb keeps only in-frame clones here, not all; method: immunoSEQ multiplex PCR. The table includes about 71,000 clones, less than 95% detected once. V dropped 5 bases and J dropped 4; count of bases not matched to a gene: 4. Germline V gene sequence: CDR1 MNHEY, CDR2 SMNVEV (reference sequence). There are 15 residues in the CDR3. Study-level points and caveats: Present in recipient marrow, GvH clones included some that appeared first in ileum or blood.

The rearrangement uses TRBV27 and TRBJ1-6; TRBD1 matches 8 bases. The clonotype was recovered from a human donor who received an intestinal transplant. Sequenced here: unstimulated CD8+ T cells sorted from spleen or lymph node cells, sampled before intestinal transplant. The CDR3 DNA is TGTGCCAGCAGTCCTACAGGGGGATATAATTCACCCCTCCACTTT. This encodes CASSPTGGYNSPLHF.